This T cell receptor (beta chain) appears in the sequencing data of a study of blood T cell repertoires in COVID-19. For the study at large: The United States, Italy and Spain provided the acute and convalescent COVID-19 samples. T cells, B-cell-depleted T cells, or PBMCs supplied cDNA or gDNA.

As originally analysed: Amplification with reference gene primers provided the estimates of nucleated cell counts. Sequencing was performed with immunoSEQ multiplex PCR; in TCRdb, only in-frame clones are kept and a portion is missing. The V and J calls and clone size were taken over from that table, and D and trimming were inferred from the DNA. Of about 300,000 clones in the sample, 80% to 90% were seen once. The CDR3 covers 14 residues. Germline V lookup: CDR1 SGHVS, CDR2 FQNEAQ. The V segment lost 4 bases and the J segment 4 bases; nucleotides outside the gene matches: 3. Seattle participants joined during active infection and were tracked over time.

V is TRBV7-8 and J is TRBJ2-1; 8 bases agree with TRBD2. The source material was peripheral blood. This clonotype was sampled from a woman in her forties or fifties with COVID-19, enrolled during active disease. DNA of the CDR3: TGTGCCAGCAGCTCCGGGACTAGGTACAATGAGCAGTTCTTC. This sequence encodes CASSSGTRYNEQFF.